This record covers a single TCR beta chain. Its specificity is unknown. This CDR3 has 15 residues. From germline, CDR1 is SGHVS and CDR2 FQNEAQ. V dropped 3 bases and J dropped 5; count of bases not matched to a gene: 7. Once RNA had been extracted, it was reverse transcribed into cDNA to act as the sequencing template. TCRdb's table, derived via immunoSEQ multiplex PCR, lists solely in-frame clones and lacks some. The sample has roughly 4,200 clones; 68% are singletons. This specimen comes from a study of CD8+ T cells in alopecia areata. Study-wide results and caveats: Lesional scalp, notably in alopecia totalis/universalis, had clonality above that of normal scalp. Scalp specimens additionally yield sequences from normal skin's resident alphabeta T cells.

The genes are TRBV7-8 and TRBJ2-7, with 10 bases aligning to TRBD1. Sequencing was done on a sample of skin. The TCR was taken from a human donor in good health. In DNA form, the CDR3 reads TGTGCCAGCAGCTTCCGACAGGGGGCCTACAACGAGCAGTACTTC. Residues: CASSFRQGAYNEQYF.